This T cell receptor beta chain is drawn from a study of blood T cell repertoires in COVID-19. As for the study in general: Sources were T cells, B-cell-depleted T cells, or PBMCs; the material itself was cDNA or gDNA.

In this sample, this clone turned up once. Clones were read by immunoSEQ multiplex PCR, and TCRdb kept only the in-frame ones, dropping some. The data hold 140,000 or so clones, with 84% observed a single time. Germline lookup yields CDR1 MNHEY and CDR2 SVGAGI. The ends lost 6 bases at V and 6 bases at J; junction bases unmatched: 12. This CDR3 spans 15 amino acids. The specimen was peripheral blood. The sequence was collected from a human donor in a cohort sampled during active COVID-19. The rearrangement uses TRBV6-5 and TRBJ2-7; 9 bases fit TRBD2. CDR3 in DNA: TGTGCCAGCAGCCGGGGGCGGGGGGGCCCGGGCGAGCAGTACTTC. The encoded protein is CASSRGRGGPGEQYF.